The sequence of this TCR beta chain was determined in a study of blood T cell repertoires in COVID-19. Study overall: Acute-phase and convalescent COVID-19 samples originated in the United States, Italy and Spain. T cells, B-cell-depleted T cells, or PBMCs provided the cDNA or gDNA that served as material.

Per the original data handling: The authors estimated nucleated cell counts from reference gene primer amplification. Clones were read by immunoSEQ multiplex PCR, and TCRdb kept only the in-frame ones, dropping some. The V and J calls and clone size are taken from that table; D and trimming were inferred from the DNA. The table includes 95,000 or so clones, about 87% detected once. With 4 bases clipped from V and 4 bases from J, the junction kept 0 bases outside the gene matches. The CDR3 sequence is 14 residues long. Germline V gene lookup returns CDR1 SEHNR and CDR2 FQNEAQ (reference sequence). The sequenced sample consisted of peripheral blood. The sequence was obtained from a human donor in a cohort sampled during active COVID-19. The J gene is TRBJ2-5, the V gene TRBV7-9; 13 nucleotides align to TRBD2. Here the CDR3 reads CASSWTSGGETQYF. The CDR3 DNA is TGTGCCAGCAGCTGGACTAGCGGGGGAGAGACCCAGTACTTC.